This T cell receptor (beta chain) was sequenced in a study of PD-1 blockade in mismatch repair-deficient tumors (dated by TCRdb to about 2017). Regarding the research as a whole: The trial enrolled under 90 consecutive patients with some twelve mismatch repair-deficient cancer types between late 2013 and late 2016, all previously treated and progressing. Deep sequencing of TCR CDR3 regions was used to track tumor-associated T cell clones in peripheral blood of patients responding to PD-1 blockade. Broad study findings and their caveats: Rapid expansion after pembrolizumab followed by contraction, generally before radiologic responses, was shown by tumor-resident clones, which were often undetectable in blood before treatment.

With respect to this clone: Its antigen is unknown. Per-base qualities were not stored, and no clone one base away is much larger.

Mismatch repair deficiency in every enrolled patient was established by polymerase chain reaction or immunohistochemistry. TCR sequencing was performed for a few patients who responded to pembrolizumab therapy. Pembrolizumab PD-1 blockade was prospectively tested in advanced mismatch repair-deficient cancers, regardless of tissue of origin, in the phase II trial. Peripheral blood T cell samples were gathered serially, both before PD-1 blockade started and at multiple time points afterward. Blood sampling time points were reported as weeks after the first dose of pembrolizumab. Trimming costs V 4 bases and J 1 base, and their ends lie 13 bases apart. Via the germline V gene (reference sequence), CDR1 is PRHDT and CDR2 FYEKMQ. The CDR3 sequence holds 15 residues, the cysteine and phenylalanine included. The only DNA kept is the CDR3, 45 bases in frame from the first base. Libraries were made using the immunoSEQ multiplex PCR assay. Entries here come from immuneACCESS through TCRdb and include only in-frame sequences with V and J called. Some clones fail to appear in such tables; in the studies checked, an unresolved V gene covers under half of the shortfall, and the cause of the remainder is unknown. The sample contains just under 80,000 clones, approximately 80% of them found a single time. Of the sample, roughly 5.5% is held by the ten largest clones.

The sample here was peripheral blood, taken 44 weeks after starting pembrolizumab. The chain was built from TRBV13 and TRBJ1-1, and perhaps TRBD1 as D gene, on 6 matching bases. The clonotype comes from an adult with mismatch repair-deficient cancer. The CDR3 here reads CASSSNPTGNTEAFF. The DNA sequence is TGTGCCAGCAGCTCGAACCCGACAGGGAACACTGAAGCTTTCTTT.